The next 26 T cell receptor beta chains were all read from a single sample in a study of cytomegalovirus exposure and HLA in healthy donors. The primer mix had 60 Vbeta and 13 Jbeta primers. Clones were sequenced by immunoSEQ multiplex PCR, and TCRdb holds only the in-frame ones, with some missing. The repertoire includes approximately 170,000 clones, roughly 80% of them detected once, and 1% to 1.5% sits in the top ten. Sample: PBMCs. The receptors shown here come from a man aged 45 to 65 in good health and CMV-seropositive.

This clone was seen only a few times. The chain recombines TRBV19 with TRBJ2-7, with 12 positions matching TRBD2. CDR1 and CDR2 (germline): LNHDA, SQIVND (reference sequence). Unmatched junction bases numbered 6, after V lost 5 bases and J lost 4 bases. The CDR3 sequence is 15 residues long. The CDR3 region has the DNA TGTGCCAGTAGTGCGACTAGCGGGGGCCTTTACGAGCAGTACTTC. This sequence encodes CASSATSGGLYEQYF. The full variable domain, with the rest looked up from reference TRBV19 and TRBJ2-7, is DGGITQSPKYLFRKEGQNVTLSCEQNLNHDAMYWYRQDPGQGLRLIYYSQIVNDFQKGDIAEGYSVSREKKESFPLTVTSAQKNPTAFYLCASSATSGGLYEQYFGPGTRLTVT.

J is TRBJ2-1 and V is TRBV7-8; tentative D call: TRBD2 (5 bases). This CDR3 is 13 amino acids long. Germline V lookup: CDR1 SGHVS, CDR2 FQNEAQ. Trimming cost V 6 bases and J 4 bases, with 10 bases left between them. The CDR3 bases are TGTGCCAGCAGAAGTGGGAGTTACAATGAGCAGTTCTTC. Translating it yields CASRSGSYNEQFF. Looking up the rest from reference TRBV7-8 and TRBJ2-1 gives the full variable domain: GAGVSQSPRYKVAKRGQDVALRCDPISGHVSLFWYQQALGQGPEFLTYFQNEAQLDKSGLPSDRFFAERPEGSVSTLKIQRTQQEDSAVYLCASRSGSYNEQFFGPGTRLTVL.

The gene calls are TRBV27 and TRBJ1-6; D gene uncertain. CDR3 length: 15 amino acids. The V and J ends lost 6 bases and 0 bases respectively, with 9 bases between them. Germline CDR1 and CDR2: MNHEY and SMNVEV (reference sequence). The CDR3 spells CASRVVSSYNSPLHF. In nucleotides, the CDR3 is TGTGCCAGCAGGGTCGTGAGCTCCTATAATTCACCCCTCCACTTT.

This clone has just one count. The J gene is TRBJ1-1, the V gene TRBV28; TRBD1 is a possible D gene (6 bases). The CDR3 covers 15 residues. Germline loops: CDR1 MDHEN, CDR2 SYDVKM. Trimming pared 5 bases from V and 0 bases from J, leaving 13 bases between. The CDR3 region is CASSLPTGMNTEAFF. The DNA of the CDR3 is TGTGCCAGCAGTCTACCGACAGGCATGAACACTGAAGCTTTCTTT. Full variable domain (remainder filled in from reference TRBV28 and TRBJ1-1): DVKVTQSSRYLVKRTGEKVFLECVQDMDHENMFWYRQDPGLGLRLIYFSYDVKMKEKGDIPEGYSVSREKKERFSLILESASTNQTSMYLCASSLPTGMNTEAFFGQGTRLTVV.

This sequence joins TRBV6-5 and TRBJ2-1; 9 nucleotides align to TRBD2. V shed 5 bases and J 1 base; nucleotides not matched to a gene: 3. Germline V CDR1 and CDR2: MNHEY, SVGAGI. This CDR3 has 15 amino acids. The chain's CDR3 is CASSPSGASYNEQFF. CDR3 coding DNA: TGTGCCAGCAGTCCTAGCGGGGCTTCCTACAATGAGCAGTTCTTC.

The V call is TRBV7-8, the J call TRBJ2-1, with D perhaps matching TRBD2 (5 bases). The length of the CDR3 is 15 residues. CDR1 SGHVS and CDR2 FQNEAQ come from the germline V gene. The V end lost 1 base, the J end lost 4 bases, and 11 bases lay between the germline ends. The CDR3 DNA reads TGTGCCAGCAGCTTAGGAGCGGATTATTACAATGAGCAGTTCTTC. It yields the protein CASSLGADYYNEQFF.

The rearrangement joins TRBV4-3 to TRBJ2-3; D gene unclear. Trimming took off 0 bases at V and 3 bases at J, with 13 bases between the two ends. From germline, CDR1 is LGHNA and CDR2 YSLEER. The CDR3 loop spans 16 amino acids. The CDR3 nucleotides read TGCGCCAGCAGCCAAGATCCCCTCCGCGGTACAGATACGCAGTATTTT. Translated: CASSQDPLRGTDTQYF.

The gene calls are TRBV6-5 and TRBJ2-5; TRBD2 agrees at 10 bases. CDR1 and CDR2 from the germline V gene are MNHEY and SVGAGI. The junction had 2 bases not matched to a gene; V was cut back by 2 bases and J by 2 bases. The CDR3 extends over 15 amino acids. CDR3 DNA sequence: TGTGCCAGCAGTTACCGAGCGGGAGGGCAAGAGACCCAGTACTTC. Translated: CASSYRAGGQETQYF.

This chain links TRBV28 with TRBJ2-2; 10 positions agree with TRBD2. Unmatched junction bases numbered 11, after V lost 3 bases and J lost 1 base. This CDR3 region has 19 residues. Germline assignment: CDR1 MDHEN and CDR2 SYDVKM. The chain's CDR3 is CASSFRLAGVTMNTGELFF. DNA for the CDR3: TGTGCCAGCAGTTTTCGGCTAGCGGGAGTAACTATGAACACCGGGGAGCTGTTTTTT.

CDR3: CASSQEMGALRNQPQHF. CDR3 DNA: TGCGCCAGCAGCCAAGAGATGGGGGCGCTTAGGAATCAGCCCCAGCATTTT. The chain links TRBV4-1 to TRBJ1-5; tentatively, D is TRBD1 (6 bases). Per the germline V gene, CDR1 is MGHRA and CDR2 is YSYEKL. The germline V and J ends were trimmed by 0 bases and 4 bases, with 16 bases remaining between them. CDR3 size: 17 residues.

The CDR3, as DNA: TGTGCCAGCAGCCTAAATCGTGGTCTTAATTTGAACAATGAGCAGTTCTTC. Translated, it gives CASSLNRGLNLNNEQFF. The chain recombines TRBV9 with TRBJ2-1, with D hard to call. The ends were cut back, 4 bases at V and 5 bases at J, with 22 bases in the middle. From germline, CDR1 is SGDLS and CDR2 YYNGEE. There are 17 residues in the CDR3.

The V and J genes are TRBV15 and TRBJ2-1; the match to TRBD2 covers 12 bases. V lost 0 bases and J lost 6; bases outside the gene matches: 9. This CDR3 contains 18 residues. The germline gives CDR1 LNHNV, CDR2 YYDKDF (reference sequence). The CDR3 DNA reads as TGTGCCACCAGCAGAGATCTCGATCCTAGCGGGAGGGCCAATGAGCAGTTCTTC. Amino acid sequence: CATSRDLDPSGRANEQFF. The complete variable domain, with remaining parts taken from reference TRBV15 and TRBJ2-1, reads DAMVIQNPRYQVTQFGKPVTLSCSQTLNHNVMYWYQQKSSQAPKLLFHYYDKDFNNEADTPDNFQSRRPNTSFCFLDIRSPGLGDTAMYLCATSRDLDPSGRANEQFFGPGTRLTVL.

The V and J genes are TRBV28 and TRBJ1-1; weak D call: TRBD1 (5 bases). V dropped 5 bases and J dropped 4 bases, with 8 bases sitting between them. CDR3 length: 12 residues. CDR1 MDHEN and CDR2 SYDVKM come from the germline V gene. The DNA for the CDR3 is TGTGCCAGCAGTGGACATTTCACTGAAGCTTTCTTT. It translates to CASSGHFTEAFF. The entire variable domain, with the rest obtained from reference TRBV28 and TRBJ1-1, is as follows: DVKVTQSSRYLVKRTGEKVFLECVQDMDHENMFWYRQDPGLGLRLIYFSYDVKMKEKGDIPEGYSVSREKKERFSLILESASTNQTSMYLCASSGHFTEAFFGQGTRLTVV.

This clone was found a few times. The genes are TRBV4-2 and TRBJ2-5; weak D call: TRBD2 (5 bases). The germline CDR1 and CDR2 sequences are LGHNA and YNFKEQ. The CDR3 is 13 residues long. Trimming left V 0 bases short and J 6 bases short, with 8 bases between. DNA of the CDR3: TGTGCCAGCAGCCAAGAAAGGAGGAAGACCCAGTACTTC. Its protein is CASSQERRKTQYF.

The genes are TRBV29-1 and TRBJ1-5, with D tentatively TRBD1 (5 bases). The germline gives CDR1 SQVTM, CDR2 ANQGSEA. The CDR3 consists of 12 residues. The CDR3 DNA reads TGCAGGGGGCGGGGCGGTGATCAGCCCCAGCATTTT. It codes for CRGRGGDQPQHF.

V is TRBV7-3 and J is TRBJ2-2; 10 nucleotides agree with TRBD2. V shed 3 bases, J shed 5 bases, and the junction held 6 bases outside the gene matches. The CDR3 has 16 residues. Per germline, CDR1 SGHTA and CDR2 FQGTGA. CDR3 region: CASSFLAGVKTGELFF. The CDR3 coding sequence is TGTGCCAGCAGCTTCCTAGCGGGAGTGAAGACCGGGGAGCTGTTTTTT.

The chain has TRBV6-1 and TRBJ2-2, with D perhaps TRBD2 (6 bases). V was clipped by 4 bases and J by 9 bases, with 30 bases between them. This CDR3 contains 19 residues. Germline V gene data show CDR1 as MNHNS and CDR2 as SASEGT. The CDR3 coding sequence is TGTGCCAGCAGTGGGGGGGACGGCCTTTTTAGTGCCACTTTTAGGGAGCTGTTTTTT. Its protein is CASSGGDGLFSATFRELFF.

This clone was found a few times. The J gene is TRBJ2-7, the V gene TRBV21-1; the listed D gene, TRBD1, was not tested against the DNA. TRBV21-1 is assigned pseudogene status. CDR3 size: 15 residues. The CDR3 region is CASSKLGSRWCEQYF. DNA of the CDR3: TGTGCCAGCAGCAAATTGGGCAGCCGGTGGTGCGAGCAGTACTTC.

V usage is TRBV11-2 and J usage is TRBJ1-2, with 8 bases identical to TRBD1. Germline V CDR1 and CDR2: SGHAT, FQNNGV. This CDR3 is built from 16 residues. Trimming at V came to 5 bases and at J to 4 bases, leaving 12 bases not matched to a gene. Here the CDR3 DNA reads TGTGCCAGCAGCGCGATACAGGGGGAGAAATTCTATGGCTACACCTTC. It yields the protein CASSAIQGEKFYGYTF.

The chain links TRBV6-6 to TRBJ2-7, with 8 bases lining up with TRBD2. This CDR3 has 15 amino acids. The J segment lost 2 bases and the V segment lost 7 bases, leaving 10 bases of the junction unmatched. Per the germline V gene, CDR1 is MNHNY and CDR2 is SVGAGI (reference sequence). The CDR3 reads CASTSRGGGTYEQYF. The DNA of the CDR3 is TGTGCCAGCACCTCGCGAGGCGGGGGGACCTACGAGCAGTACTTC.

This rearrangement joins TRBV5-1 to TRBJ2-7; D is possibly TRBD2 (5 bases). Germline V CDR1 and CDR2: SGHRS, YFSETQ. The V gene lost 1 base and the J gene lost 6 bases, with 14 bases spanning the gap. The CDR3 contains 14 residues. This CDR3 reads CASSLWSDGGEQYF. DNA for the CDR3: TGCGCCAGCAGCTTGTGGTCGGACGGAGGCGAGCAGTACTTC.

This chain connects TRBV27 to TRBJ2-2; 8 bases map to TRBD2. This CDR3 has 15 amino acids. V was clipped by 5 bases and J by 4 bases; unmatched bases: 6. The germline V gene has CDR1 MNHEY and CDR2 SMNVEV (reference sequence). The CDR3 reads CASSRLAGITGELFF. In DNA, the CDR3 is TGTGCCAGCAGTAGGTTAGCGGGAATCACCGGGGAGCTGTTTTTT.

V is TRBV9 and J is TRBJ1-2; 7 bases align to TRBD1. Unmatched junction bases numbered 7, after V lost 4 bases and J lost 4 bases. The CDR3 is made up of 14 amino acids. In germline, CDR1 is SGDLS, CDR2 YYNGEE. The CDR3 sequence is CASSIRDRSYGYTF. For the CDR3, the DNA is TGTGCCAGCAGCATCCGGGACAGAAGCTATGGCTACACCTTC.

The rearrangement links TRBV27 to TRBJ2-1, with D maybe TRBD2 (6 bases). This CDR3 spans 15 amino acids. With 5 bases removed from V and 2 bases from J, the gap between germline ends came to 13 bases. CDR1 is MNHEY and CDR2 is SMNVEV in the germline V gene (reference sequence). CDR3 sequence (DNA): TGTGCCAGCAGTCCTCCGGGACTTCCCTACAATGAGCAGTTCTTC. This codes for CASSPPGLPYNEQFF.

This chain links TRBV5-1 with TRBJ2-7; D might be TRBD1 (6 bases). This CDR3 contains 14 residues. The germline V gene encodes CDR1 SGHRS and CDR2 YFSETQ. Between the trimmed V and J ends, which lost 0 bases and 6 bases, there was a span of 13 bases. The CDR3 sequence is CASSLVAGASEQYF. The CDR3 DNA follows: TGCGCCAGCAGCTTGGTGGCAGGGGCGTCCGAGCAGTACTTC. Using reference TRBV5-1 and TRBJ2-7 for the parts outside the CDR3, the full variable domain is KAGVTQTPRYLIKTRGQQVTLSCSPISGHRSVSWYQQTPGQGLQFLFEYFSETQRNKGNFPGRFSGRQFSNSRSEMNVSTLELGDSALYLCASSLVAGASEQYFGPGTRLTVT.

The chain links TRBV28 to TRBJ1-2; TRBD1 is a possible D gene (5 bases). This CDR3 contains 15 residues. Trimming cost V 5 bases and J 0 bases, with 13 bases left between them. Germline V gene data show CDR1 as MDHEN and CDR2 as SYDVKM. CDR3 residues: CASSPGGAPNYGYTF. The DNA for the CDR3 is TGTGCCAGCAGTCCGGGCGGGGCGCCTAACTATGGCTACACCTTC.